This T cell receptor beta chain came from a study of CD4 T cells in relation to SARS-CoV-2 and coronaviruses. About the study: ViraFEST: roughly ten-day antigen culture of PBMCs, then TCR beta CDR3 sequencing. The restricting HLA molecule for shared crossreactive spike epitopes was mapped. No peptide or an HIV-1 Nef peptide pool served as negative control.

The repertoire was sequenced with immunoSEQ multiplex PCR; TCRdb's copy has only in-frame clones and lacks some. The sample has 20,000 to 25,000 clones, around 78% seen once. V gave up 3 bases and J gave up 6 bases, with 11 bases separating them. The CDR3 is 13 amino acids. Germline V lookup: CDR1 SNHLY, CDR2 FYNNEI. General study findings and limits: Samples before the pandemic and after infection were not matched within any donor.

The unexposed donors gave CD4+ T cells in about 2010-2019, prior to COVID-19. The cells were cultured for about ten days before CD4+ T cells were isolated. To note about this clone: The antigen remains unidentified.

This chain joins TRBV2 and TRBJ1-2; D perhaps matches TRBD1 (5 bases). This receptor was identified in a human donor in good health. The sequenced material came from CD4+ T cells from PBMCs, cultured in vitro. CDR3 nucleotides: TGTGCCAGCAGTGAGTGGCAGGGAGATGGCTACACCTTC. Its protein is CASSEWQGDGYTF.